This TCR beta chain was captured by sequencing in a study of CD8 T cells in ankylosing spondylitis. Comments on this clonotype: Its antigen is not identified.

Findings of the study overall: Earlier authors reported some of these motif variants in reactive arthritis synovial fluid and blood.

Germline V gene data show CDR1 as SGHKS and CDR2 as YYEKEE (reference sequence). This CDR3 region has 18 residues. J lost 0 bases, V lost 0 bases, and 7 bases had no gene match. MiXCR was run by TCRdb on the 5' RACE reads, yielding one entry per CDR3 protein. Counted here are about 250,000 distinct CDR3 sequences, under 35% occurring once; the ten biggest clones make up 4% to 5.5%. This TCR derives from a male donor with ankylosing spondylitis or in good health (not recorded which). V is TRBV5-5 and J is TRBJ2-1; TRBD2 aligns across 9 bases. Sequencing was carried out using blood, either unsorted or a sorted T cell fraction (not recorded which). CDR3 coding DNA: TGTGCCAGCAGCTTGGGGCCTAGCGGGGCGAGCTCCTACAATGAGCAGTTCTTC. It specifies CASSLGPSGASSYNEQFF.